Listed here are 31 T cell receptor beta chains from one sample, sequenced in a study of beta chain features in type 1 diabetes. Findings and caveats of the study: Among all four CD4+ subsets, Type 1 diabetes patients had TCRB CDR3s that were moderately but significantly shorter.

Their antigens remain unidentified. TCRB transcripts that were expressed got sequenced, as all of the isolated RNA had been reverse transcribed. TCRdb's copy holds only in-frame clones and misses some; the assay was immunoSEQ multiplex PCR. Of roughly 300,000 clones in the sample, about a tenth are singletons; the top ten hold approximately 1%. Specimen: central memory CD4+ T cells from blood. These receptors were obtained from a man aged 30 to 39 with type 1 diabetes.

The V gene is TRBV11-2, the J gene TRBJ2-1, with 7 bases fitting TRBD2. V trimming: 1 base; J trimming: 10 bases; junction bases outside the gene matches: 4. The CDR3 has 13 residues. The germline V gene encodes CDR1 SGHAT and CDR2 FQNNGV. The CDR3 spells CASSLVRGDEQFF. CDR3 coding DNA: TGTGCCAGCAGCTTAGTCCGGGGGGACGAGCAGTTCTTC.

The chain combines TRBV4-2 with TRBJ2-3; 10 nucleotides agree with TRBD2. The CDR3 is 18 residues long. Germline lookup yields CDR1 LGHNA and CDR2 YNFKEQ. V shed 4 bases, J shed 3 bases, and the junction held 13 bases outside the gene matches. This CDR3 is CASSRLSGGARPTDTQYF. DNA for the CDR3: TGTGCCAGCAGCCGACTGAGCGGGGGGGCTCGGCCTACAGATACGCAGTATTTT.

This clone has just a few counts. The chain employs TRBV11-2 and TRBJ2-7; unclear D gene. The germline gives CDR1 SGHAT, CDR2 FQNNGV. Deletions cut 6 bases from V and 2 bases from J, with 14 bases between. The CDR3 is 14 residues long. CDR3 nucleotide sequence: TGTGCCAGCAGGCTAATGAGATCGACCTACGAGCAGTACTTC. Amino acids: CASRLMRSTYEQYF.

V usage is TRBV2 and J usage is TRBJ2-7, with TRBD1 matching 9 bases. The CDR3 has 18 amino acids. From germline, CDR1 is SNHLY and CDR2 FYNNEI. Trimming removed 6 bases from V and 0 bases from J; junction bases left unmatched: 15. The CDR3 is CASSEGTGLYSPSYEQYF. DNA for the CDR3: TGTGCCAGCAGCGAGGGGACAGGGCTCTATTCACCCTCCTACGAGCAGTACTTC.

CDR3 amino acids: CASTLGLNYGYTF. DNA for the CDR3: TGTGCCAGCACGCTGGGGCTTAACTATGGCTACACCTTC. The rearrangement links TRBV2 to TRBJ1-2; a possible D gene is TRBD1 (5 bases). Germline CDR1 SNHLY, CDR2 FYNNEI. The length of the CDR3 is 13 residues. V was shortened by 7 bases and J by 1 base, with 10 bases between the two germline ends.

There are a few counts of this clone. J is TRBJ2-3 and V is TRBV10-3; 9 positions agree with TRBD1. The V segment lost 6 bases and the J segment 4 bases; nucleotides outside the gene matches: 8. The CDR3 spans 15 residues. Germline lookup yields CDR1 ENHRY and CDR2 SYGVKD. As DNA, the CDR3 is TGTGCCATCAGGCCGGGACAGGGTCGCCCAGATACGCAGTATTTT. Amino acid sequence: CAIRPGQGRPDTQYF.

This rearrangement joins TRBV5-1 to TRBJ2-5, with a weak D call TRBD1 (5 bases). CDR1 and CDR2 (germline): SGHRS, YFSETQ. The CDR3 extends over 15 amino acids. V lost 2 bases to trimming and J lost 5 bases, with 16 bases between them. The CDR3 reads CASSLEGRDWETQYF. CDR3 in DNA: TGCGCCAGCAGCTTAGAAGGCAGGGATTGGGAGACCCAGTACTTC. Variable domain in full (rest from reference TRBV5-1 and TRBJ2-5): KAGVTQTPRYLIKTRGQQVTLSCSPISGHRSVSWYQQTPGQGLQFLFEYFSETQRNKGNFPGRFSGRQFSNSRSEMNVSTLELGDSALYLCASSLEGRDWETQYFGPGTRLLVL.

The chain uses TRBV4-3 and TRBJ1-2; 9 bases match TRBD1. Trimming removed 1 base from V and 2 bases from J; junction bases left unmatched: 14. This CDR3 has 19 amino acids. Germline-derived CDR1 and CDR2 are LGHNA and YSLEER. CDR3 sequence: CASSQVPPGTGSRNYGYTF. CDR3 nucleotides: TGCGCCAGCAGCCAAGTACCACCCGGGACAGGGAGTAGGAACTATGGCTACACCTTC.

The chain links TRBV15 to TRBJ2-7; D may match TRBD1 or TRBD2 (6 bases each). V was cut by 5 bases and J by 4 bases, with 24 bases left in between. This CDR3 has 17 amino acids. Germline CDR1 LNHNV, CDR2 YYDKDF (reference sequence). The CDR3 DNA reads as TGTGCCACCAGCCAAAGGGGGGCAGAAAGGGTGCCATACGAGCAGTACTTC. Amino acid sequence: CATSQRGAERVPYEQYF.

This clone was seen repeatedly, ten times or more. The genes are TRBV19 and TRBJ2-1, with D perhaps matching TRBD1 (5 bases). CDR1 LNHDA and CDR2 SQIVND come from the germline V gene (reference sequence). CDR3 size: 14 residues. V was pared by 5 bases and J by 13 bases, with 21 bases between. Written as DNA, the CDR3 is TGTGCCAGTAGTCCCCACGCTAGTCAGGGCATACAGTTCTTC. Its protein is CASSPHASQGIQFF. The full variable domain, in which reference TRBV19 and TRBJ2-1 provide the parts outside the CDR3, is DGGITQSPKYLFRKEGQNVTLSCEQNLNHDAMYWYRQDPGQGLRLIYYSQIVNDFQKGDIAEGYSVSREKKESFPLTVTSAQKNPTAFYLCASSPHASQGIQFFGPGTRLTVL.

The chain uses TRBV14 and TRBJ1-2; D is perhaps TRBD1 (6 bases). Germline CDR1 and CDR2: SGHDN and FVKESK. This CDR3 is built from 16 residues. The V end lost 0 bases, the J end lost 5 bases, and 16 bases lay between the germline ends. The CDR3, as DNA: TGTGCCAGCAGCCAAGATGCGAAGCGAGGGGGGTATGGCTACACCTTC. Protein product: CASSQDAKRGGYGYTF. Looking up the rest from reference TRBV14 and TRBJ1-2 gives the full variable domain: EAGVTQFPSHSVIEKGQTVTLRCDPISGHDNLYWYRRVMGKEIKFLLHFVKESKQDESGMPNNRFLAERTGGTYSTLKVQPAELEDSGVYFCASSQDAKRGGYGYTFGSGTRLTVV.

The V call is TRBV4-3, the J call TRBJ2-1; TRBD2 might be the D (7 bases). V was trimmed by 0 bases and J by 4 bases, leaving 22 bases between them. Germline V gives CDR1 LGHNA, CDR2 YSLEER. The CDR3 is made up of 19 amino acids. CDR3 nucleotide sequence: TGCGCCAGCAGCCAAGATACGGCGGGGGCACCACTATCGTACAATGAGCAGTTCTTC. Its protein is CASSQDTAGAPLSYNEQFF.

The CDR3 spells CASSVVQGGYTF. DNA of the CDR3: TGTGCCAGCAGTGTGGTCCAGGGCGGCTACACCTTC. This chain connects TRBV2 to TRBJ1-2; perhaps TRBD1 as D (5 bases). V was pared by 4 bases and J by 8 bases, with 11 bases between. The length of the CDR3 is 12 residues. Per the germline V gene, CDR1 is SNHLY and CDR2 is FYNNEI.

This clone was picked up a small number of times. The V gene is TRBV28, the J gene TRBJ1-2; 8 nucleotides line up with TRBD1. V trimming: 5 bases; J trimming: 4 bases; junction bases outside the gene matches: 6. Germline assignment: CDR1 MDHEN and CDR2 SYDVKM. This CDR3 has 14 residues. This CDR3 reads CASSTGGNAYGYTF. CDR3 nucleotides: TGTGCCAGCAGTACAGGGGGAAATGCCTATGGCTACACCTTC.

The rearrangement uses TRBV27 and TRBJ1-6; 8 bases are shared with TRBD1. This CDR3 is built from 17 residues. Germline V gene sequence: CDR1 MNHEY, CDR2 SMNVEV (reference sequence). The ends lost 4 bases at V and 7 bases at J; junction bases unmatched: 12. The CDR3 DNA sequence: TGTGCCAGCAGTTCCCCGGGCAGGGGGCAGCAGAATTCACCCCTCCACTTT. It specifies CASSSPGRGQQNSPLHF.

This clone has just a few counts. V usage is TRBV15 and J usage is TRBJ2-1; 9 bases fit TRBD1. The CDR3 has 15 residues. V gave up 1 base and J gave up 3 bases; unmatched junction bases: 1. In germline, CDR1 is LNHNV, CDR2 YYDKDF (reference sequence). CDR3 region: CATSRGDRDYNEQFF. CDR3 DNA sequence: TGTGCCACCAGCAGAGGGGACAGGGACTACAATGAGCAGTTCTTC. The whole variable domain, remainder taken from reference TRBV15 and TRBJ2-1, is DAMVIQNPRYQVTQFGKPVTLSCSQTLNHNVMYWYQQKSSQAPKLLFHYYDKDFNNEADTPDNFQSRRPNTSFCFLDIRSPGLGDTAMYLCATSRGDRDYNEQFFGPGTRLTVL.

There are a few counts of this clone. The chain has TRBV18 and TRBJ2-3, with D hard to call. This CDR3 has 14 residues. Germline loops: CDR1 KGHSH, CDR2 LQKENI. Trimming removed 3 bases at V and 2 bases at J, with 9 bases between. The CDR3 sequence: CASSPTGYTDTQYF. In DNA, the CDR3 is TGTGCCAGCTCACCGACTGGATACACAGATACGCAGTATTTT.

The rearrangement uses TRBV2 and TRBJ1-5; D might be TRBD1 (5 bases). The CDR3 covers 14 residues. V was clipped by 6 bases and J by 2 bases, with 11 bases between them. Germline V CDR1 and CDR2: SNHLY, FYNNEI. The CDR3 DNA follows: TGTGCCAGCAGCCCACAGGTGGGCAATCAGCCCCAGCATTTT. Its translation is CASSPQVGNQPQHF.

This clone came up a few times. The chain carries TRBV7-2 and TRBJ2-2; D unclear. CDR3 length: 12 residues. V was cut by 5 bases and J by 6 bases, with 7 bases left in between. Germline V gives CDR1 SGHTA, CDR2 FQGNSA. The CDR3 DNA reads TGTGCCAGCAGCCCTTCGGCCGGGGAGCTGTTTTTT. Its translation is CASSPSAGELFF. Combining the CDR3 with reference TRBV7-2 and TRBJ2-2 gives the whole variable domain GAGVSQSPSNKVTEKGKDVELRCDPISGHTALYWYRQSLGQGLEFLIYFQGNSAPDKSGLPSDRFSAERTGGSVSTLTIQRTQQEDSAVYLCASSPSAGELFFGEGSRLTVL.

As for this clone: Germline is not matched at one junction end, which may reflect a read error. The chain combines TRBV6-5 with TRBJ2-2; D is ambiguous. The germline gives CDR1 MNHEY, CDR2 SVGAGI. This CDR3 has 13 amino acids. As DNA, the CDR3 is TGTGCCAGCAGCGACCGCCCCGCCGGAGAGCTGTTTTTT. Protein sequence: CASSDRPAGELFF.

The chain couples TRBV2 to TRBJ1-1; unclear D gene. The CDR3 sequence is 14 residues long. Trimming removed 7 bases from V and 1 base from J, with 13 bases in between. CDR1 is SNHLY and CDR2 is FYNNEI in the germline V gene. CDR3 loop: CASTTVERNTEAFF. The CDR3 coding sequence is TGTGCCAGCACTACCGTAGAACGGAACACTGAAGCTTTCTTT.

The rearrangement links TRBV6-5 to TRBJ1-6, with D maybe TRBD1 (5 bases). CDR3 length: 13 residues. V was shortened by 5 bases and J by 10 bases, with 12 bases between the two germline ends. Germline V CDR1 and CDR2: MNHEY, SVGAGI. The CDR3 nucleotides are TGTGCCAGCAGTCCCCGACAGCGGTCACCCCTCCACTTT. It translates to CASSPRQRSPLHF.

This clone was observed a few times. The chain recombines TRBV6-5 with TRBJ2-3; tentative D call: TRBD1 (5 bases). Per germline, CDR1 MNHEY and CDR2 SVGAGI. The V end lost 6 bases, the J end lost 5 bases, and 9 bases lay between the germline ends. This CDR3 is 12 amino acids long. The CDR3 bases are TGTGCCAGCAGACCCCAGGGAGATACGCAGTATTTT. This sequence encodes CASRPQGDTQYF.

A few counts support this clone. The J gene is TRBJ1-3, the V gene TRBV7-9; maybe TRBD1 (5 bases). The CDR3 is 18 residues long. The ends were cut back, 5 bases at V and 1 base at J, with 21 bases in the middle. Looked up from germline, CDR1 is SEHNR and CDR2 is FQNEAQ (reference sequence). CDR3 in DNA: TGTGCCAGCAGCCAAATAGGGGCAGGGAGCTTTTCTGGAAACACCATATATTTT. Its protein is CASSQIGAGSFSGNTIYF.

Concerning this clone: Other DNA sequences of this sample code for an identical CDR3. This chain joins TRBV7-2 and TRBJ2-3, with TRBD2 identical over 10 bases. The CDR3 spans 16 residues. CDR1 and CDR2 from the germline V gene are SGHTA and FQGNSA. The J segment lost 2 bases and the V segment lost 5 bases, leaving 7 bases of the junction unmatched. The CDR3 reads CASSLRLAGATDTQYF. In DNA form, the CDR3 reads TGTGCCAGCAGCCTCAGACTAGCGGGTGCCACAGATACGCAGTATTTT.

This clone was seen more than once but under ten times. This chain uses TRBV10-3 with TRBJ2-7; 12 bases line up with TRBD1. V lost 7 bases, J lost 5 bases, and 3 bases stayed unmatched. The CDR3 is 13 residues long. Per germline, CDR1 ENHRY and CDR2 SYGVKD. The CDR3 protein is CAIKGTGGNEQYF. Here the CDR3 DNA reads TGTGCCATCAAAGGGACAGGGGGCAACGAGCAGTACTTC.

This clone was counted between two and nine times. This sample includes further DNA sequences coding for the same CDR3. The V call is TRBV7-2, the J call TRBJ2-2, with D perhaps matching TRBD1 (6 bases). Germline values: CDR1 SGHTA, CDR2 FQGNSA. CDR3 length equals 14 residues. V lost 1 base and J 5 bases, leaving 8 bases between the germline ends. The CDR3 is CASSLDRVTGELFF. The DNA of the CDR3 is TGTGCCAGCAGCTTAGACAGGGTAACCGGGGAGCTGTTTTTT.

This clone was picked up a small number of times. This sequence joins TRBV6-5 and TRBJ2-5; D is unclear. This CDR3 spans 13 amino acids. The ends were cut back, 7 bases at V and 9 bases at J, with 18 bases in the middle. Germline values: CDR1 MNHEY, CDR2 SVGAGI. DNA of the CDR3: TGTGCCAGCAAGATGTTGACCTCCGAGGCCCAGTACTTC. It translates to CASKMLTSEAQYF.

The rearrangement links TRBV7-7 to TRBJ2-5, with D possibly TRBD2 on 6 matching bases. Germline CDR1 reads SSHAT; CDR2 reads FNYEAQ (reference sequence). CDR3 length equals 14 residues. Trimming left V 5 bases short and J 3 bases short, with 13 bases between. The CDR3 region is CASSPAGREETQYF. DNA of the CDR3: TGTGCCAGCAGCCCCGCGGGAAGGGAAGAGACCCAGTACTTC.

This clone was detected a few times. The chain is built from TRBV6-5 and TRBJ1-5; tentative D call: TRBD1 (5 bases). The CDR3 contains 15 residues. Germline CDR1 and CDR2: MNHEY and SVGAGI. The ends were cut back, 6 bases at V and 7 bases at J, with 19 bases in the middle. The CDR3 sequence is CASSESGARYQPQHF. The CDR3 DNA sequence: TGTGCCAGCAGCGAATCCGGGGCGAGGTACCAGCCCCAGCATTTT.

The chain combines TRBV25-1 with TRBJ2-7; D unclear. The V and J ends lost 7 bases and 4 bases respectively, with 14 bases between them. CDR3 length: 13 residues. Germline V lookup: CDR1 MGHDK, CDR2 SYGVNS. CDR3 DNA sequence: TGTGCCAGCACTCCACGGATGCAGTACGAGCAGTACTTC. Translating gives CASTPRMQYEQYF.